This T cell receptor beta chain was sequenced during a study of early T cells in non-severe SARS-CoV-2 infection. About the study: Sequencing targeted bulk RNA from unsorted whole blood, leaving chains unpaired.

In its sample, this clonotype was seen many times. V lost 1 base and J 6 bases, leaving 12 bases between the germline ends. Germline assignment: CDR1 MGHRA and CDR2 YSYEKL. CDR3 size: 15 residues. Unique molecular identifiers tagged individual cDNA molecules. MiXCR, applied by TCRdb to the 5' RACE reads, yields one record per CDR3 protein. The sample has 80,000 to 100,000 distinct CDR3 sequences, over 9% seen once. This clonotype originated in an adult who was a healthcare worker with PCR-confirmed SARS-CoV-2 infection or an uninfected control (not recorded which). The sample comprised whole blood. The chain links TRBV4-1 to TRBJ1-4, with no clear D. CDR3 in DNA: TGCGCCAGCAGCCAAGGCCGGGGTGAGGATGAAAAACTGTTTTTT. This encodes CASSQGRGEDEKLFF.